These 14 T cell receptor beta chains came from one sample sequenced in a study of shared clonotypes between healthy human individuals. Assay used: immunoSEQ multiplex PCR; TCRdb lists only in-frame clones, some missing. This table has more than 2,000,000 clones, more than 90% appearing once. The sample taken for sequencing was naive CD4+ T cells sorted from blood. This sample's subset: CD45RA+ positively selected. Receptor source: a man aged 18-30 years in good health.

J is TRBJ1-6 and V is TRBV7-2; D ambiguous. Germline CDR1 SGHTA, CDR2 FQGNSA. The CDR3 runs to 16 residues. V was shortened by 4 bases and J by 3 bases, with 13 bases between the two germline ends. The CDR3 DNA is TGTGCCAGCAGCTCTGGACGAGTTGGCTATAATTCACCCCTCCACTTT. Translated: CASSSGRVGYNSPLHF.

The V and J genes are TRBV28 and TRBJ1-5; D ambiguous. From germline, CDR1 is MDHEN and CDR2 SYDVKM. Trimming stripped 1 base from V and 2 bases from J, with 9 bases between. The CDR3 loop spans 15 amino acids. The CDR3 here is CASSLYIRGNQPQHF. The CDR3 nucleotides read TGTGCCAGCAGTTTATATATTAGGGGCAATCAGCCCCAGCATTTT.

The V call is TRBV10-1, the J call TRBJ2-3, with no clear D. The CDR3 totals 14 residues. V was pared by 4 bases and J by 0 bases, with 8 bases between. CDR1 is WNHNN, CDR2 SYGVQD, per germline (reference sequence). As DNA, the CDR3 is TGCGCCAGCAGTGCAACCCAAAGCACAGATACGCAGTATTTT. Encoded protein: CASSATQSTDTQYF.

V usage is TRBV10-3 and J usage is TRBJ1-5, with a possible D match to TRBD1 (5 bases). Between the trimmed V and J ends, which lost 10 bases and 3 bases, there was a span of 10 bases. The CDR3 length is 12 residues. CDR1 and CDR2 (germline): ENHRY, SYGVKD. CDR3 protein: CASGTDNQPQHF. In nucleotides, the CDR3 is TGTGCCAGCGGGACGGACAATCAGCCCCAGCATTTT.

The chain couples TRBV10-3 to TRBJ2-7; tentatively, D is TRBD1 or TRBD2 (5 bases each). Germline CDR1 is ENHRY and CDR2 is SYGVKD. The CDR3 consists of 11 residues. Trimming removed 11 bases at V and 1 base at J, with 9 bases between. The CDR3 DNA is TGTGCCTGTGGGGGATCCTACGAGCAGTACTTC. Protein: CACGGSYEQYF.

CDR3: CASSELGKGKHTDTQYF. CDR3 DNA: TGCGCCAGCAGTGAATTAGGGAAAGGAAAACACACAGATACGCAGTATTTT. The V call is TRBV10-2, the J call TRBJ2-3, with D uncertain. In germline, CDR1 is WSHSY, CDR2 SAAADI. CDR3 length: 17 amino acids. The V end lost 3 bases, the J end lost 2 bases, and 18 bases lay between the germline ends.

This chain connects TRBV6-5 to TRBJ2-5; D is possibly TRBD2 (6 bases). Germline CDR1 and CDR2: MNHEY and SVGAGI. The V gene lost 9 bases and the J gene lost 0 bases, with 8 bases spanning the gap. The CDR3 extends over 12 amino acids. This CDR3 is CASGGYQETQYF. The CDR3, as DNA: TGTGCCAGTGGGGGGTACCAAGAGACCCAGTACTTC.

The chain employs TRBV5-1 and TRBJ2-5, with D tentatively TRBD1 (6 bases). Germline lookup yields CDR1 SGHRS and CDR2 YFSETQ. This CDR3 contains 16 residues. Trimming left V 1 base short and J 2 bases short, with 15 bases between. CDR3 nucleotide sequence: TGCGCCAGCAGCTTGCAGGGGAGTAGATCGCAAGAGACCCAGTACTTC. As protein: CASSLQGSRSQETQYF.

The chain recombines TRBV4-3 with TRBJ2-1, with D possibly being TRBD2 (6 bases). Germline V gives CDR1 LGHNA, CDR2 YSLEER. V was cut by 0 bases and J by 7 bases, with 13 bases left in between. This CDR3 contains 15 residues. This CDR3 reads CASSQDGLARNEQFF. The CDR3 coding sequence is TGCGCCAGCAGCCAAGATGGGCTAGCGCGAAATGAGCAGTTCTTC.

V is TRBV7-3 and J is TRBJ1-6; D remains ambiguous. CDR1 SGHTA and CDR2 FQGTGA come from the germline V gene. The ends were cut back, 3 bases at V and 6 bases at J, with 12 bases in the middle. This CDR3 has 15 residues. The CDR3 bases are TGTGCCAGCAGCTTCGGCGGCGGCGGTAATTCACCCCTCCACTTT. Translating gives CASSFGGGGNSPLHF. The complete variable domain, with remaining parts taken from reference TRBV7-3 and TRBJ1-6, reads GAGVSQTPSNKVTEKGKYVELRCDPISGHTALYWYRQSLGQGPEFLIYFQGTGAADDSGLPNDRFFAVRPEGSVSTLKIQRTERGDSAVYLCASSFGGGGNSPLHFGNGTRLTVT.

The genes are TRBV7-9 and TRBJ2-1, with D perhaps given as TRBD1 or TRBD2 (6 bases each). CDR3 length: 17 residues. Trimming removed 5 bases from V and 1 base from J, with 18 bases in between. Germline V CDR1 and CDR2: SEHNR, FQNEAQ (reference sequence). CDR3: CASSPIGGGLSYNEQFF. The CDR3 nucleotides are TGTGCCAGCAGCCCAATCGGGGGCGGGCTTTCCTACAATGAGCAGTTCTTC.

V usage is TRBV19 and J usage is TRBJ1-5; D call uncertain. CDR3 length equals 12 residues. Germline CDR1 reads LNHDA; CDR2 reads SQIVND (reference sequence). Trimming took off 7 bases at V and 1 base at J, with 5 bases between the two ends. CDR3 residues: CASKASNQPQHF. The CDR3 nucleotides read TGTGCCAGTAAAGCCAGCAATCAGCCCCAGCATTTT.

The CDR3 reads CASTLGVEGEQYF. The CDR3 DNA follows: TGCGCCAGCACCCTAGGGGTAGAAGGCGAGCAGTACTTC. This sequence joins TRBV5-1 and TRBJ2-7; a possible D gene is TRBD1 (5 bases). Looked up from germline, CDR1 is SGHRS and CDR2 is YFSETQ. This CDR3 spans 13 amino acids. V gave up 6 bases and J gave up 6 bases, with 16 bases separating them.

The chain carries TRBV28 and TRBJ2-7; D not certain. Germline-derived CDR1 and CDR2 are MDHEN and SYDVKM. Trimming removed 6 bases from V and 1 base from J, with 16 bases in between. This CDR3 comprises 15 residues. The CDR3 spells CASRAAGKGSYEQYF. CDR3 DNA: TGTGCCAGCAGAGCCGCAGGAAAGGGATCCTACGAGCAGTACTTC.